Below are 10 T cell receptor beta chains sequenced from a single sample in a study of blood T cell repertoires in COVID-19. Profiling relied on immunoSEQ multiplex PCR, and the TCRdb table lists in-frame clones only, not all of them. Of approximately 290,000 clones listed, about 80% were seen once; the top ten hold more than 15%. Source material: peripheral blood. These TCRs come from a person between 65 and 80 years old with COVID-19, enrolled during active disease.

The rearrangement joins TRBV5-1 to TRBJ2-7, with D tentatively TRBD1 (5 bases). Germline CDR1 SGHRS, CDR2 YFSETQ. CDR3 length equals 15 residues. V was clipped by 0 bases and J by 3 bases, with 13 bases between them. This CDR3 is CASSLVQGSLYEQYF. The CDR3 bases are TGCGCCAGCAGCTTGGTTCAGGGTAGCCTCTACGAGCAGTACTTC.

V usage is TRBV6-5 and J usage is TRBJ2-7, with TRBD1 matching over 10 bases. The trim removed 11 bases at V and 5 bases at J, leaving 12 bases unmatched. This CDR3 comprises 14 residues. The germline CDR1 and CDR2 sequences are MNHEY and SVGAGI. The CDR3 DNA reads TGTGCCTCATTACCGGGACAGGGGCCCAACGAGCAGTACTTC. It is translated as CASLPGQGPNEQYF.

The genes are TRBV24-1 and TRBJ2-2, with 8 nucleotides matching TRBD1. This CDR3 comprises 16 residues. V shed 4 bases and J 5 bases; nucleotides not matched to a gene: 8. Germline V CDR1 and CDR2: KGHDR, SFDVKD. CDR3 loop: CATSDEQQGDTGELFF. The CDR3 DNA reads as TGTGCCACCAGTGACGAACAACAGGGGGATACCGGGGAGCTGTTTTTT.

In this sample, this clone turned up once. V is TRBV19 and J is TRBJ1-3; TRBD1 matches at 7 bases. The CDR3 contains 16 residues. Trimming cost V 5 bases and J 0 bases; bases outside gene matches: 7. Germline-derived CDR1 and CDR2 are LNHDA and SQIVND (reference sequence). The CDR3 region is CASSVTGVGSGNTIYF. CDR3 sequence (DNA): TGTGCCAGTAGTGTCACAGGGGTAGGCTCTGGAAACACCATATATTTT.

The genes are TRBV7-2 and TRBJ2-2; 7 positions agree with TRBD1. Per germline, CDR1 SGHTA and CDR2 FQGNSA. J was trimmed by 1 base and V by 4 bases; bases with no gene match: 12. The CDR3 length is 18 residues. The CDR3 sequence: CASSSVPRGLGNTGELFF. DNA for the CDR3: TGTGCCAGCAGCTCAGTACCAAGGGGGCTGGGGAACACCGGGGAGCTGTTTTTT.

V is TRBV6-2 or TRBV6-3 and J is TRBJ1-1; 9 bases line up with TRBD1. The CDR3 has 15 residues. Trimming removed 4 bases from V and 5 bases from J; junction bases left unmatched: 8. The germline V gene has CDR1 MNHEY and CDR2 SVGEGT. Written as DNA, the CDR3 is TGTGCCAGCAGTTTGACCTTGACAGGGGGAACTGAAGCTTTCTTT. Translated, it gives CASSLTLTGGTEAFF.

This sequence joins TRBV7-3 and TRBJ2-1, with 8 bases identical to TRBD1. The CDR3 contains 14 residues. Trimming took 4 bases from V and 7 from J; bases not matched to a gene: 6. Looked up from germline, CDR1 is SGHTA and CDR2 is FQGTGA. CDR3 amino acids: CASSSDRAVNEQFF. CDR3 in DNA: TGTGCCAGCAGCTCGGACAGGGCCGTGAATGAGCAGTTCTTC.

Here the CDR3 DNA reads TGTGCCAGCAGTTATCTGGGTCAGGTGGACACTGAAGCTTTCTTT. Amino acid sequence: CASSYLGQVDTEAFF. V and J are TRBV6-5 and TRBJ1-1; no reliable D call. CDR1 is MNHEY, CDR2 SVGAGI, per germline. The V gene lost 3 bases and the J gene lost 3 bases, with 14 bases spanning the gap. The length of the CDR3 is 15 residues.

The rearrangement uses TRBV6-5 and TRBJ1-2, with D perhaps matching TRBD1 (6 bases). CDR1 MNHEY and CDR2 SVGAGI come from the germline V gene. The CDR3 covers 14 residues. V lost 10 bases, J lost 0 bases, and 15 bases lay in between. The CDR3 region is CATSGGVTNYGYTF. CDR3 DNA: TGTGCCACCTCGGGGGGCGTAACTAACTATGGCTACACCTTC.

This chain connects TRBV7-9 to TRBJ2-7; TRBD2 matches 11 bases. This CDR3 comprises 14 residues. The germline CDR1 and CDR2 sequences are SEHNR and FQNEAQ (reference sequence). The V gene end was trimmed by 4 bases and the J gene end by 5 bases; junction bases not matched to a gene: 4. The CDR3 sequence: CASSSGLAADEQYF. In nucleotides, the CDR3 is TGTGCCAGCAGCTCGGGACTAGCGGCAGACGAGCAGTACTTC.